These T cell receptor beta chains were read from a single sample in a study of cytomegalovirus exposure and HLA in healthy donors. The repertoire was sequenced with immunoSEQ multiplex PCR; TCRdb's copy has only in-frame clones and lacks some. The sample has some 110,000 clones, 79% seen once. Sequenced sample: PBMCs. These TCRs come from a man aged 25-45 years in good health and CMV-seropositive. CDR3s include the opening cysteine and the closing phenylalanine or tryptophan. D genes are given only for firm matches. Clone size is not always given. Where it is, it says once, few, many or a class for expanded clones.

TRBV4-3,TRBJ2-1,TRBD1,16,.,TGCGCCAGCAGCCAACAATATACAGGGGTCTACAATGAGCAGTTCTTC,CASSQQYTGVYNEQFF
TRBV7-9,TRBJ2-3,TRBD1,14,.,TGTGCCAGCAGCTCCGGGACAGGGGCAGATACGCAGTATTTT,CASSSGTGADTQYF
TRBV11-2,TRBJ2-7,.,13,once,TGTGCCAGCACCAACGGGGGTTCCTACGAGCAGTACTTC,CASTNGGSYEQYF
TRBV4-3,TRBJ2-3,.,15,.,TGCGCCAGCAGCCAGGCCTCGGATAGCAGAGATACGCAGTATTTT,CASSQASDSRDTQYF
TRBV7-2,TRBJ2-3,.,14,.,TGTGCCAGCAGCTTAGCGAGCCGGGTAGATACGCAGTATTTT,CASSLASRVDTQYF
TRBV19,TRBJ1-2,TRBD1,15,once,TGTGCCAGTAGTATACACGGACAGGGGCTTGGTGGCTACACCTTC,CASSIHGQGLGGYTF
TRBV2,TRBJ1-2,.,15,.,TGTGCCAGCAGTCGCGGTGGAATTTCGAGCTATGGCTACACCTTC,CASSRGGISSYGYTF
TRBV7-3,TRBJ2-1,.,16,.,TGTGCCAGCAGCTTAATAGGCGGTAGCTCCTACAATGAGCAGTTCTTC,CASSLIGGSSYNEQFF
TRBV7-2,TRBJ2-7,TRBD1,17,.,TGTGCCAGCAGCCAGAGGACAGGCGAGGGTTTACTCTACGAGCAGTACTTC,CASSQRTGEGLLYEQYF
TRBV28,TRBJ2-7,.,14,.,TGTGCCAGCAGTTTAATCGGGTATAGCTACGAGCAGTACTTC,CASSLIGYSYEQYF
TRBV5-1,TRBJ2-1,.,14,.,TGCGCCAGCAGCTTGATGCCGGGCGGGAATGAGCAGTTCTTC,CASSLMPGGNEQFF
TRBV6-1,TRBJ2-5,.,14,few,TGTGCCAGCAGTGAGGGGCAGGGGTGGGAGACCCAGTACTTC,CASSEGQGWETQYF
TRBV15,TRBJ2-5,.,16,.,TGTGCCACCAGCAGAAACCTGGGGGGGGCGTATGAGACCCAGTACTTC,CATSRNLGGAYETQYF
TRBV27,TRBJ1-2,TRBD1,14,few,TGTGCCAGCAGTCCGCGGACAGGTTGGGATGGCTACACCTTC,CASSPRTGWDGYTF
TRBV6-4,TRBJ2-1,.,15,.,TGTGCCAGCAGTACTCCCTCGGGCTCCTACAATGAGCAGTTCTTC,CASSTPSGSYNEQFF
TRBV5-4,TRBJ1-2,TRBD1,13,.,TGTGCCAGCAGCCAGACAGGGCTCGGTGGCTACACCTTC,CASSQTGLGGYTF
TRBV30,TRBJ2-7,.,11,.,TGTGCCTGGAATGGGGGGTTCGAGCAGTACTTC,CAWNGGFEQYF
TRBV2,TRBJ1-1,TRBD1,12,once,TGTGCCAGCAGTCCGGGACAGGGGGGGGCTTTCTTT,CASSPGQGGAFF
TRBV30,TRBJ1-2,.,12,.,TGTGCCTGGAGTGCCGCGGGAGATGGCTACACCTTC,CAWSAAGDGYTF
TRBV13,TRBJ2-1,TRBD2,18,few,TGTGCCAGCAGCCAATACTACGCCACTAGCGCGGCGTACAATGAGCAGTTCTTC,CASSQYYATSAAYNEQFF
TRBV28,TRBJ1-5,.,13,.,TGTGCCCATGGGCAGTATAGCAATCAGCCCCAGCATTTT,CAHGQYSNQPQHF
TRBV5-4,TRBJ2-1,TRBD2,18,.,TGTGCCACCCCCCGGGAGGGGACAGCGGGAGGGTCCTACAATGAGCAGTTCTTC,CATPREGTAGGSYNEQFF
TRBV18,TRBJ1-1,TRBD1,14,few,TGTGCCAGCTCACGCGGACAGGGTAACACTGAAGCTTTCTTT,CASSRGQGNTEAFF
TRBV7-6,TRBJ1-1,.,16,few,TGTGCCAGCAGCTTAGTAACCGAGGGGGTGGACACTGAAGCTTTCTTT,CASSLVTEGVDTEAFF
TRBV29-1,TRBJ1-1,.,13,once,TGCAGCGTTCCCGGATCAGGGCCTTCGGAAGCTTTCTTT,CSVPGSGPSEAFF